A selection of T cell receptor beta chains follows, all from one sample in a study of blood T cell repertoires in COVID-19. Clones were read by immunoSEQ multiplex PCR, and TCRdb kept only the in-frame ones, dropping some. This sample carries roughly 200,000 clones, 75% to 85% of them seen once, and the ten largest clones take about 9%. The sample consisted of PBMCs or T cells enriched from blood (not recorded which). These receptors originate from a man between 35 and 55 years old who had recovered from COVID-19. CDR3s include the opening cysteine and the closing phenylalanine or tryptophan. Fields, in order: V gene, J gene, clone size, D gene, CDR3 DNA, CDR3 protein. A D gene is named only where the DNA matches it firmly. The size entry is marked missing in some rows and otherwise reads once, few, many or a size class.

>TRBV5-8|TRBJ2-7|.|TRBD2
TGTGCCAGCTTCGAGGGACTAGCGGCCGACGAGCAGTACTTC
CASFEGLAADEQYF
>TRBV3-1/TRBV3-2|TRBJ1-3|.|.
TGTGCCAGCAGCCAATCCCGGTCCTCTGGAAACACCATATATTTT
CASSQSRSSGNTIYF
>TRBV12-3/TRBV12-4|TRBJ1-5|.|.
TGTGCCAGCAGCGCAAACTTTAACTCTCATCAGCATTTT
CASSANFNSHQHF
>TRBV5-5|TRBJ1-5|.|TRBD1
TGTGCCAGCAGTACGGGACAGCGCCATAGCAATCAGCCCCAGCATTTT
CASSTGQRHSNQPQHF
>TRBV30|TRBJ1-5|.|TRBD1
TGTGCCTGGGGTAAACAGGGGAGCAATCAGCCCCAGCATTTT
CAWGKQGSNQPQHF
>TRBV5-1|TRBJ1-1|once|.
TGCGCCAGCAGCTCCGGGTCTCAGGGGACTGAAGCTTTCTTT
CASSSGSQGTEAFF
>TRBV6-6|TRBJ2-7|.|TRBD1
TGTGCCAGCAGTCGACTCAGTTGGGGACAGGGGTTCTCCTACGAGCAGTACTTC
CASSRLSWGQGFSYEQYF
>TRBV7-2|TRBJ1-1|.|TRBD1
TGTGCCAGCAGCCGCAGGGGGCGCGTCACTGAAGCTTTCTTT
CASSRRGRVTEAFF
>TRBV18|TRBJ1-5|once|.
TGTGCCAGCTCACCGCCGGAGGTTGGGGATCAGCCCCAGCATTTT
CASSPPEVGDQPQHF
>TRBV24-1|TRBJ1-6|.|.
TGTGCCACCAGTGGGGGCAGGAATTCACCCCTCCACTTT
CATSGGRNSPLHF
>TRBV24-1|TRBJ2-3|.|.
TGTGCCACCAGTGATTTGGGTTCGGGAGTCCCAGATACGCAGTATTTT
CATSDLGSGVPDTQYF
>TRBV11-2|TRBJ2-2|.|TRBD1
TGTGCCAGCAGCCAGGGGGCACCGAACACCGGGGAGCTGTTTTTT
CASSQGAPNTGELFF
>TRBV4-2|TRBJ2-7|many|TRBD2
TGTGCCAGCAGCCCTCAGACTAGCGGGAGACATCGCGAGCAGTACTTC
CASSPQTSGRHREQYF
>TRBV6-1|TRBJ1-2|.|TRBD1
TGTGCCAGCAGTGAAAGTGAAGGGACAGGTTACACCTTC
CASSESEGTGYTF
>TRBV27|TRBJ1-5|.|.
TGTGCCAGCAGTTTGGGGGCAGAGCCAGGGAGCAATCAGCCCCAGCATTTT
CASSLGAEPGSNQPQHF
>TRBV7-3|TRBJ1-1|.|.
TGTGCCAGCAGCGATGCCGGGGGGAAGAACACTGAAGCTTTCTTT
CASSDAGGKNTEAFF
>TRBV18|TRBJ1-1|.|.
TGTGCCAGCTCCCCGGGACAGAACACTGAAGCTTTCTTT
CASSPGQNTEAFF
>TRBV2|TRBJ1-4|.|.
TGTGCCAGCAGTGATAAAGGAGCAGGTAGAATGGAGGGACTGTTTTTT
CASSDKGAGRMEGLFF
>TRBV9|TRBJ1-2|.|.
TGTGCCAGCAGCGGGGGCAGGGCCAACTCTGGGTATGGCTACACCTTC
CASSGGRANSGYGYTF
>TRBV7-9|TRBJ2-2|.|.
TGTGCCAGCAGCACCGACAGTGGTACTAGGGAGCTGTTTTTT
CASSTDSGTRELFF
>TRBV30|TRBJ2-1|.|.
TGTGCCTGGAGTAGGGGGTCTGTCTATTCCTACTACAATGAGCAGTTCTTC
CAWSRGSVYSYYNEQFF
>TRBV6-5|TRBJ1-1|.|TRBD1
TGTGCCAGCAGTTTCCTGACAGGGGGCACTGAAGCTTTCTTT
CASSFLTGGTEAFF
>TRBV30|TRBJ2-3|.|TRBD2
TGTGCCTGGAGTGCTGGGACTAGCGGGAGGGGGGATACGCAGTATTTT
CAWSAGTSGRGDTQYF
>TRBV4-2|TRBJ1-1|many|.
TGTGCCAGCAGCCCCAGAGCCGGGGGGGCCTTGAGGAACACTGAAGCTTTCTTT
CASSPRAGGALRNTEAFF
>TRBV28|TRBJ2-7|.|TRBD2
TGTGCCAGCAGTTCCCTAGCGGGAGAACGGAAGCAGTACTTC
CASSSLAGERKQYF
>TRBV6-5|TRBJ2-7|once|TRBD1
TGTGCCAGCAGTTACAGGGGGCTAGCTCTAAGCGAGCAGTACTTC
CASSYRGLALSEQYF
>TRBV30|TRBJ1-1|.|.
TGTGCCTGGAGTCCCATCATGGGGGGTTACACTGAAGCTTTCTTT
CAWSPIMGGYTEAFF
>TRBV6-2/TRBV6-3|TRBJ2-5|.|.
TGTGCCAGCAGTTACCAGGCCGAGACCCAGTACTTC
CASSYQAETQYF
>TRBV7-2|TRBJ2-7|.|TRBD2
TGTGCCAGCAGCTTAGCCGGGACTAGCGGGGCTTACTCCTACGAGCAGTACTTC
CASSLAGTSGAYSYEQYF
>TRBV2|TRBJ2-3|.|TRBD1
TGTGCCAGCAGTGGGACAGGGATGGCGACAGATACGCAGTATTTT
CASSGTGMATDTQYF
>TRBV7-9|TRBJ2-1|.|TRBD2
TGTGCCAGCAGCTCCCGGACTAGCGGGAGCCATGAGCAGTTCTTC
CASSSRTSGSHEQFF
>TRBV4-1|TRBJ2-3|.|TRBD2
TGCGCCAGCAGCCAAGATCAGGGACTAGCTGGATCCTCTAGCACAGATACGCAGTATTTT
CASSQDQGLAGSSSTDTQYF
>TRBV5-6|TRBJ1-5|.|TRBD1
TGTGCCAGCAGCTCCGGGACAGGGGGGGCGCGGCCCCAGCATTTT
CASSSGTGGARPQHF
>TRBV11-3|TRBJ2-3|.|TRBD2
TGTGCCAGCAGCCCGGGACTACCAAAGTCAGATACGCAGTATTTT
CASSPGLPKSDTQYF
>TRBV2|TRBJ1-5|.|TRBD1
TGTGCCAGCAGTTCGACAGGGACAGCTCAGCCCCAGCATTTT
CASSSTGTAQPQHF
>TRBV5-1|TRBJ2-2|few|.
TGCGCCAGCAACGGGGCGAACACCGGGGAGCTGTTTTTT
CASNGANTGELFF
>TRBV7-9|TRBJ2-7|.|.
TGTGCCAGCAGCCTTGGAGGCCCGTTTGGGCAGTACTTC
CASSLGGPFGQYF
>TRBV11-2|TRBJ1-5|.|TRBD1
TGTGCCAGCAGTCCCGACAGGGATCAGCCCCAGCATTTT
CASSPDRDQPQHF
>TRBV27|TRBJ2-7|.|TRBD1
TGTGCCAGCAGCCCCGGGACAGGGTTCGAGCAGTACTTC
CASSPGTGFEQYF
>TRBV12-3/TRBV12-4|TRBJ1-1|.|.
TGTGCCAGCTTCCAGGGTGGAAATACTGAAGCTTTCTTT
CASFQGGNTEAFF
>TRBV6-5|TRBJ1-3|.|.
TGTGCCAGCAGTTACTCATTCCGGGGGACCGGAAACACCATATATTTT
CASSYSFRGTGNTIYF
>TRBV5-1|TRBJ2-2|.|TRBD2
TGCGCCAGCAGCGCGACGGGTGTTCGGCCGGGACTACAAAACACCGGGGAGCTGTTTTTT
CASSATGVRPGLQNTGELFF
>TRBV5-1|TRBJ1-2|.|TRBD1
TGCGCCAGCAGCTGGGGGACAGGGGGTACCACCGATGGCTACACCTTC
CASSWGTGGTTDGYTF
>TRBV21-1|TRBJ2-7|.|.
TGTGCCGGCGTTCCCTCGACAGGGGGCAAAGCGTACGAGCAGTACTTC
CAGVPSTGGKAYEQYF
>TRBV4-2|TRBJ1-1|.|.
TGTGCCAGCAGCCAGGACAGACGTACCACTGAAGCTTTCTTT
CASSQDRRTTEAFF
>TRBV25-1|TRBJ2-3|.|TRBD2
TGTGCCAGCAGTGCACTACTAGCGGGGACCACAGATACGCAGTATTTT
CASSALLAGTTDTQYF
>TRBV30|TRBJ2-3|once|TRBD2
TGTGCCTACCAGACTAGCGGGAGTTTATCGGATACGCAGTATTTT
CAYQTSGSLSDTQYF
>TRBV12-3/TRBV12-4|TRBJ2-7|.|.
TGTGCCAGCAGGTGGGGCAGGGCCTACGAGCAGTACTTC
CASRWGRAYEQYF
>TRBV6-2/TRBV6-3|TRBJ1-6|.|TRBD1
TGTGCCAGCAGCGATCCGGGACAGGGGACAAATTCACCCCTCCACTTT
CASSDPGQGTNSPLHF
>TRBV4-1|TRBJ1-4|once|.
TGCGCCAGCAGCCAAGCAAGGGGCCGGGTGAATGAAAAACTGTTTTTT
CASSQARGRVNEKLFF
>TRBV6-5|TRBJ2-6|.|.
TGTGCCAGCAGTCTCCAGAGGGGGGCCAACGTCCTGACTTTC
CASSLQRGANVLTF
>TRBV5-5|TRBJ1-2|.|.
TGTGCCAGCAGCCCCGCCGCAGGGTCGGCCTATGGCTACACCTTC
CASSPAAGSAYGYTF
>TRBV5-1|TRBJ2-1|.|TRBD2
TGCGCCAGCAGCTTGCAGACTAGCGGCAACTACAATGAGCAGTTCTTC
CASSLQTSGNYNEQFF
>TRBV9|TRBJ2-7|few|TRBD2
TGTGCCAGCAGCGAGGGACTAGCGGGAGTCGAGCAGTACTTC
CASSEGLAGVEQYF
>TRBV6-5|TRBJ1-4|once|.
TGTGCCAGCAGGTCCTCGGGGATTGCTAATGAAAAACTGTTTTTT
CASRSSGIANEKLFF
>TRBV7-3|TRBJ1-2|.|.
TGTGCCAGCAGTCCAGGGATGGGTAGTGGCTACACCTTC
CASSPGMGSGYTF
>TRBV20-1|TRBJ1-5|.|.
TGCAGTGCTAGTTCGGCAGCGAGGAATCAGCCCCAGCATTTT
CSASSAARNQPQHF
>TRBV24-1|TRBJ1-2|.|TRBD1
TGTGCCACCAGTGTATTTCCTTTAGGAGGACAGGGGAGTTGTTGGAGAAGAGGCTATGGCTACACCTTC
CATSVFPLGGQGSCWRRGYGYTF
>TRBV19|TRBJ1-6|.|.
TGTGCCAGTAGCCTCTGGGGGGAAAATTCACCCCTCCACTTT
CASSLWGENSPLHF